The 12 T cell receptor beta chains reported below all come from one sample, sequenced in a study of T cell responses to AZD1222 COVID-19 vaccine. Measured with immunoSEQ multiplex PCR; TCRdb has only the in-frame clones, and not every one. The data contain about 81,000 clones, over 80% of them singletons. Here the sequenced sample was peripheral blood, taken 28 days after the second AZD1222 dose. The source is an adult who received the AZD1222 COVID-19 vaccine.

The chain uses TRBV19 and TRBJ1-1; D might be TRBD1 (6 bases). Trimming cost V 3 bases and J 5 bases, with 13 bases left between them. Looked up from germline, CDR1 is LNHDA and CDR2 is SQIVND (reference sequence). This CDR3 contains 14 residues. CDR3 amino acids: CASSIGGHGTEAFF. CDR3 nucleotides: TGTGCCAGTAGTATTGGGGGGCACGGGACTGAAGCTTTCTTT.

The chain joins TRBV11-2 to TRBJ2-1, with D hard to call. CDR3 length: 13 residues. Deletions cut 1 base from V and 5 bases from J, with 6 bases between. CDR1 and CDR2 (germline): SGHAT, FQNNGV. This CDR3 reads CASSLGVHNEQFF. The CDR3 bases are TGTGCCAGCAGCTTAGGGGTTCACAATGAGCAGTTCTTC.

This chain connects TRBV2 to TRBJ2-5, with 9 bases identical to TRBD2. Trimming at V came to 1 base and at J to 4 bases, leaving 1 base not matched to a gene. This CDR3 spans 14 amino acids. From germline, CDR1 is SNHLY and CDR2 FYNNEI. CDR3 amino acids: CASSEGAGGETQYF. Written as DNA, the CDR3 is TGTGCCAGCAGTGAAGGAGCGGGAGGAGAGACCCAGTACTTC.

The V gene is TRBV3-1 (or the pseudogene TRBV3-2), the J gene TRBJ1-5; possibly TRBD1 for D (5 bases). The CDR3 is 14 residues long. V was pared by 6 bases and J by 3 bases, with 12 bases between. CDR1 and CDR2 from the germline V gene are LGHDT and YNNKEL (reference sequence). CDR3 amino acids: CASSRGQHNQPQHF. CDR3 coding DNA: TGTGCCAGCAGTAGGGGCCAGCACAATCAGCCCCAGCATTTT.

The chain employs TRBV7-8 and TRBJ2-1, with 7 bases fitting TRBD2. The V and J ends lost 8 bases and 7 bases, in that order; junction bases with no gene match: 11. Germline V CDR1 and CDR2: SGHVS, FQNEAQ. The CDR3 length is 14 residues. As DNA, the CDR3 is TGTGCCAGCGGGTTGGGCGGGGGTCTAAATGAGCAGTTCTTC. This sequence encodes CASGLGGGLNEQFF.

The chain links TRBV10-3 to TRBJ1-1; perhaps TRBD1 as D (5 bases). Trimming pared 0 bases from V and 1 base from J, leaving 6 bases between. The germline V gene encodes CDR1 ENHRY and CDR2 SYGVKD. This CDR3 has 14 amino acids. This CDR3 reads CAISESGANTEAFF. For the CDR3, the DNA is TGTGCCATCAGTGAGTCAGGGGCGAACACTGAAGCTTTCTTT.

V is TRBV5-1 and J is TRBJ2-7; TRBD1 agrees at 10 bases. The germline gives CDR1 SGHRS, CDR2 YFSETQ. The CDR3 contains 13 residues. The trim removed 6 bases at V and 6 bases at J, leaving 6 bases unmatched. The CDR3 coding sequence is TGCGCCAGCAACACGGACAGGGGGGGCGAGCAGTACTTC. It encodes CASNTDRGGEQYF.

The chain has TRBV29-1 and TRBJ2-2; TRBD1 agrees at 8 bases. The germline CDR1 and CDR2 sequences are SQVTM and ANQGSEA. The CDR3 sequence is 16 residues long. V shed 6 bases, J shed 4 bases, and the junction held 13 bases outside the gene matches. CDR3 sequence: CSVKPPGQEGTGELFF. The CDR3 region has the DNA TGCAGCGTGAAACCTCCGGGACAGGAGGGCACCGGGGAGCTGTTTTTT.

This sequence joins TRBV9 and TRBJ2-2; D remains unclear. The germline V gene encodes CDR1 SGDLS and CDR2 YYNGEE. V gave up 0 bases and J gave up 8 bases, with 17 bases separating them. The CDR3 extends over 16 amino acids. In DNA, the CDR3 is TGTGCCAGCAGCGTAGTCGCGGTGGCGGTCCGGGGGGAGCTGTTTTTT. This sequence encodes CASSVVAVAVRGELFF. Full variable domain (missing parts from reference TRBV9 and TRBJ2-2): DSGVTQTPKHLITATGQRVTLRCSPRSGDLSVYWYQQSLDQGLQFLIQYYNGEERAKGNILERFSAQQFPDLHSELNLSSLELGDSALYFCASSVVAVAVRGELFFGEGSRLTVL.

This chain connects TRBV11-2 to TRBJ1-3, with D uncertain. CDR3 size: 12 residues. Germline V gives CDR1 SGHAT, CDR2 FQNNGV. Trimming shortened V by 3 bases and J by 1 base, and 1 base separated the two germline ends. CDR3 DNA: TGTGCCAGCAGCTTTTCTGGAAACACCATATATTTT. Translated, it gives CASSFSGNTIYF. The variable domain in full, completed from reference TRBV11-2 and TRBJ1-3, reads EAGVAQSPRYKIIEKRQSVAFWCNPISGHATLYWYQQILGQGPKLLIQFQNNGVVDDSQLPKDRFSAERLKGVDSTLKIQPAKLEDSAVYLCASSFSGNTIYFGEGSWLTVV.

The gene calls are TRBV27 and TRBJ2-3; no clear D gene. The CDR3 sequence is 15 residues long. Trimming removed 0 bases from V and 5 bases from J, with 12 bases in between. Germline assignment: CDR1 MNHEY and CDR2 SMNVEV (reference sequence). As DNA, the CDR3 is TGTGCCAGCAGTTTATCAACAGTAGAAGTAGATACGCAGTATTTT. Amino acid sequence: CASSLSTVEVDTQYF.

This rearrangement joins TRBV28 to TRBJ1-2; 9 bases match TRBD1. Germline V lookup: CDR1 MDHEN, CDR2 SYDVKM. J lost 2 bases, V lost 6 bases, and 7 bases had no gene match. The CDR3 is 15 residues long. The CDR3 nucleotides are TGTGCCAGCAGATACTCCGGGACAGGGAACTATGGCTACACCTTC. Amino acids: CASRYSGTGNYGYTF.